This T cell receptor beta chain was sequenced during a study of blood T cell repertoires in COVID-19. Overall study context: Sites across the United States, Italy and Spain contributed samples from acute and convalescent COVID-19.

How the authors handled the data: By means of reference gene primer amplification, nucleated cell counts were estimated. Repertoires were generated with immunoSEQ multiplex PCR, while TCRdb's copy carries only in-frame clones and drops some. For V, J and clone size, that table is used; D and trimming come from the DNA. The sample lists 350,000 or so clones; roughly 87% were seen once. From germline, CDR1 is SEHNR and CDR2 FQNEAQ (reference sequence). V trimming: 5 bases; J trimming: 2 bases; junction bases outside the gene matches: 8. CDR3 size: 15 residues. The Seattle patients, enrolled during active infection, were followed longitudinally.

The chain couples TRBV7-9 to TRBJ1-1; 7 nucleotides match TRBD1. Sequenced material: peripheral blood. The source of this sequence is a woman in her sixties or seventies with COVID-19, enrolled during active disease. CDR3 DNA sequence: TGTGCCAGCAGCAGACAGGGACAGCTTAACACTGAAGCTTTCTTT. Protein product: CASSRQGQLNTEAFF. Full variable domain (rest looked up from reference TRBV7-9 and TRBJ1-1): DTGVSQNPRHKITKRGQNVTFRCDPISEHNRLYWYRQTLGQGPEFLTYFQNEAQLEKSRLLSDRFSAERPKGSFSTLEIQRTEQGDSAMYLCASSRQGQLNTEAFFGQGTRLTVV.